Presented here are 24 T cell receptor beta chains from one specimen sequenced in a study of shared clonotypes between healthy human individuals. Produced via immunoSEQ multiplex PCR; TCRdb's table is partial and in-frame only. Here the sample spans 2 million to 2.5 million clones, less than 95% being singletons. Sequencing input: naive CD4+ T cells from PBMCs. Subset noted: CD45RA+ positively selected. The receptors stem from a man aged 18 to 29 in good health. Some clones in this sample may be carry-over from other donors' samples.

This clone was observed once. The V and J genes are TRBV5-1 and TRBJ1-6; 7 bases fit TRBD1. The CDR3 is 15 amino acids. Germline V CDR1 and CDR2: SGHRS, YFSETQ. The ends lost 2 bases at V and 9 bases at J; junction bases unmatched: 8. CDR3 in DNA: TGCGCCAGCAGCTTCCTACAGGGGCGAAGTTCACCCCTCCACTTT. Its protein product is CASSFLQGRSSPLHF.

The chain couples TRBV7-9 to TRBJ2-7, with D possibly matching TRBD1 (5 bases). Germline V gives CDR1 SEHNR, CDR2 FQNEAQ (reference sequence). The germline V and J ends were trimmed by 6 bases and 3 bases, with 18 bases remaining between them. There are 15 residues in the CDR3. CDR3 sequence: CASRLRVAFDYEQYF. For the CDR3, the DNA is TGTGCCAGCAGACTCAGGGTGGCTTTCGACTACGAGCAGTACTTC.

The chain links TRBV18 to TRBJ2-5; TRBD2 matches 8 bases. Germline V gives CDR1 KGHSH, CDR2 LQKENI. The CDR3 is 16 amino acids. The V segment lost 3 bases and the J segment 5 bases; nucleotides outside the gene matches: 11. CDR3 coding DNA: TGTGCCAGCTCACCGATGGGAAGCGGGAGTGGTGAGACCCAGTACTTC. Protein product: CASSPMGSGSGETQYF.

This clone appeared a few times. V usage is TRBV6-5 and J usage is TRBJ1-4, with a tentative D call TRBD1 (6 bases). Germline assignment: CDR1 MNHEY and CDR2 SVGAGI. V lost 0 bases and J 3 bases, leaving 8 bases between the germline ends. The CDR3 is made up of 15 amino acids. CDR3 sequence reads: CASSYSRQANEKLFF. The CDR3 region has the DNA TGTGCCAGCAGTTACTCGAGACAGGCTAATGAAAAACTGTTTTTT.

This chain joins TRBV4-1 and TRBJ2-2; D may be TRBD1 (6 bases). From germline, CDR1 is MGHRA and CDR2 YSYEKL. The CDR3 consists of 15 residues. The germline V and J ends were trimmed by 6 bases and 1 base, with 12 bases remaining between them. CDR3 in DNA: TGCGCCAGCAGTCGGACAGACTTGAACACCGGGGAGCTGTTTTTT. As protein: CASSRTDLNTGELFF.

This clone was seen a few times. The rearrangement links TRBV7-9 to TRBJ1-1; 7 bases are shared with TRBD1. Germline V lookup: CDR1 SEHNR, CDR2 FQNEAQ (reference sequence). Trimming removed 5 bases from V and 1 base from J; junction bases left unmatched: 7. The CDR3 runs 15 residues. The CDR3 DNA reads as TGTGCCAGCAGCAACGGTAGGGGGCCGAACACTGAAGCTTTCTTT. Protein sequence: CASSNGRGPNTEAFF.

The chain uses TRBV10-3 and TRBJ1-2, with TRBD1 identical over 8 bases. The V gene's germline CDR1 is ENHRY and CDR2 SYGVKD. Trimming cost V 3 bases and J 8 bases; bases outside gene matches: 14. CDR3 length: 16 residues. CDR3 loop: CAISDLRTGTGFGYTF. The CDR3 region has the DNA TGTGCCATCAGTGACCTGAGGACAGGGACAGGTTTCGGCTACACCTTC.

The CDR3 coding sequence is TGTGCCAGCAGCTTCGGGCAGGGAGGTGTATCTGGGGCCAACGTCCTGACTTTC. The encoded protein is CASSFGQGGVSGANVLTF. The J gene is TRBJ2-6, the V gene TRBV7-3; D may be TRBD2 (6 bases). Germline values: CDR1 SGHTA, CDR2 FQGTGA. CDR3 length: 18 residues. V gave up 3 bases and J gave up 1 base, with 16 bases separating them.

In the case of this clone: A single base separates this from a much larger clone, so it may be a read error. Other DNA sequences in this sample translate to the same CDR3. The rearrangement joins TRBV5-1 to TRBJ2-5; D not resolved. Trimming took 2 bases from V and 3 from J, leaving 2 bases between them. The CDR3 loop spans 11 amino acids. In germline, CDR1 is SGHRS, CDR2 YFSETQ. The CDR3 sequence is CASSFKETQYF. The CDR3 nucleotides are TGCGCCAGCAGCTTTAAAGAGACCCAGTACTTC.

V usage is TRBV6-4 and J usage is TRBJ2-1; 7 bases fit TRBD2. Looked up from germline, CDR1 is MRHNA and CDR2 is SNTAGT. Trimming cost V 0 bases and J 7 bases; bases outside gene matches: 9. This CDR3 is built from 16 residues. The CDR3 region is CASSDSMAGELNEQFF. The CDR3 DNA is TGTGCCAGCAGTGACTCGATGGCGGGAGAGTTAAATGAGCAGTTCTTC.

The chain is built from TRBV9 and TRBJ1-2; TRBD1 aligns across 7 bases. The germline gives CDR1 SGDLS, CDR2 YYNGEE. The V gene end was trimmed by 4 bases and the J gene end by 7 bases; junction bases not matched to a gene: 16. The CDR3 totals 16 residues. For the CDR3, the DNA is TGTGCCAGCAGCTTTAACAGGGGAATGAGGGACGTTGGCTACACCTTC. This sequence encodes CASSFNRGMRDVGYTF.

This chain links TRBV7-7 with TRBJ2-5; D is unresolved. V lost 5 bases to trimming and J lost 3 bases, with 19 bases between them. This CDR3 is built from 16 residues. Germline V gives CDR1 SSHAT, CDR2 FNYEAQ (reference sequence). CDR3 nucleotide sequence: TGTGCCAGCAGCCTGGTCCGCGGCGGCTCGAAAGAGACCCAGTACTTC. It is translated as CASSLVRGGSKETQYF.

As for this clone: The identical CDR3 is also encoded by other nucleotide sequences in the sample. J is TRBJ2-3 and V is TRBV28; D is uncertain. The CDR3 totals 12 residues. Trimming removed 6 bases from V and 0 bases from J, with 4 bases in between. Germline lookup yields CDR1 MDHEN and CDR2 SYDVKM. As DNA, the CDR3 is TGTGCCAGCAGCCCCAGCACAGATACGCAGTATTTT. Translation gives CASSPSTDTQYF.

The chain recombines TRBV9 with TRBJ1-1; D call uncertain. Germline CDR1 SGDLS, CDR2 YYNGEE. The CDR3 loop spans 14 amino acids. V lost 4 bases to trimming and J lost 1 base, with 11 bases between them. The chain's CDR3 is CASSRLDRNTEAFF. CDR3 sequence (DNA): TGTGCCAGCAGCCGGTTGGATAGGAACACTGAAGCTTTCTTT.

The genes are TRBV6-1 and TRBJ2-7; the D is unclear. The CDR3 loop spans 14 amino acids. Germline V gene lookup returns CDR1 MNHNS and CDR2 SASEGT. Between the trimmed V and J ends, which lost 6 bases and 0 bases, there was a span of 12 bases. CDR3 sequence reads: CASRRPPHSYEQYF. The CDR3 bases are TGTGCCAGCAGAAGACCTCCCCACTCCTACGAGCAGTACTTC.

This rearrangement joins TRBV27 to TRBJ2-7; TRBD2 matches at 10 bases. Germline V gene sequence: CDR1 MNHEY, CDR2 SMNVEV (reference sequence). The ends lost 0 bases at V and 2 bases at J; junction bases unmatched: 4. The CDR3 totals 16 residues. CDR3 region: CASSLSRLAGAYEQYF. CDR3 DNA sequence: TGTGCCAGCAGTTTATCGAGGCTAGCGGGAGCCTACGAGCAGTACTTC.

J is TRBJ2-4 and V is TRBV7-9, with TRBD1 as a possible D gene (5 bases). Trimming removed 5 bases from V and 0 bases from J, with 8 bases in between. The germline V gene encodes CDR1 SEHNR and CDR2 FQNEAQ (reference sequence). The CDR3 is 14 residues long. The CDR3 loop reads CASSPGQAKNIQYF. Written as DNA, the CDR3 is TGTGCCAGCAGCCCTGGACAAGCCAAAAACATTCAGTACTTC. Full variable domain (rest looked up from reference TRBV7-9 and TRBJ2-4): DTGVSQNPRHKITKRGQNVTFRCDPISEHNRLYWYRQTLGQGPEFLTYFQNEAQLEKSRLLSDRFSAERPKGSFSTLEIQRTEQGDSAMYLCASSPGQAKNIQYFGAGTRLSVL.

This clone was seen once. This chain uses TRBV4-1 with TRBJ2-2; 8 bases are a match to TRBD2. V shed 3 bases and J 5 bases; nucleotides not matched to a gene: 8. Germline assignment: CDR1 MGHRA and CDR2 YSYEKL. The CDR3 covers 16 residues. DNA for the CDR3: TGCGCCAGCAGCCATCCGGGGACTAGAGTTACCGGGGAGCTGTTTTTT. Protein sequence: CASSHPGTRVTGELFF.

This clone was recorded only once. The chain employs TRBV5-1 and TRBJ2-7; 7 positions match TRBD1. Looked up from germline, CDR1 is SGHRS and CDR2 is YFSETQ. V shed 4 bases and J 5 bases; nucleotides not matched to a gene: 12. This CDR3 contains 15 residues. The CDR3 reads CASSPQTGNYHEQYF. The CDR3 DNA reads TGCGCCAGCAGCCCTCAGACAGGGAACTACCACGAGCAGTACTTC. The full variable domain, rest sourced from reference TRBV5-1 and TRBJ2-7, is KAGVTQTPRYLIKTRGQQVTLSCSPISGHRSVSWYQQTPGQGLQFLFEYFSETQRNKGNFPGRFSGRQFSNSRSEMNVSTLELGDSALYLCASSPQTGNYHEQYFGPGTRLTVT.

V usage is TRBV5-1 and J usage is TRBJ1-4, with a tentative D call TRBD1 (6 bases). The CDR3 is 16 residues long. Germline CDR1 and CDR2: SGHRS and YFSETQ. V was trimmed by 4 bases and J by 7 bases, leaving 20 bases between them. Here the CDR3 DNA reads TGCGCCAGCAGCCCGGAGAGGGGGGGAAGCGGTGAAAAACTGTTTTTT. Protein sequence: CASSPERGGSGEKLFF.

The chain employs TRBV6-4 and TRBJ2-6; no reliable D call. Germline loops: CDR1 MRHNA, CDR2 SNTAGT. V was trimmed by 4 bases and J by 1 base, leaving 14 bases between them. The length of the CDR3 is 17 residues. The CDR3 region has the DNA TGTGCCAGCAGTGGGGGATCTTACGTATCTGGGGCCAACGTCCTGACTTTC. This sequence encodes CASSGGSYVSGANVLTF.

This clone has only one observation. In DNA, the CDR3 is TGTGCCAGCTCTCCCATCGGGGGGTTCAACACTGAAGCTTTCTTT. It encodes CASSPIGGFNTEAFF. The chain uses TRBV18 and TRBJ1-1; TRBD1 might be the D (5 bases). Germline V gene lookup returns CDR1 KGHSH and CDR2 LQKENI. Trimming left V 6 bases short and J 2 bases short, with 16 bases between. The CDR3 runs 15 residues.

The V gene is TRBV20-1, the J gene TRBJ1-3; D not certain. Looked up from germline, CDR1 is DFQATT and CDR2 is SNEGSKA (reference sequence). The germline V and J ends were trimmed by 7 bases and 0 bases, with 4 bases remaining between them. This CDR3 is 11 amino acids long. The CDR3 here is CSVGSGNTIYF. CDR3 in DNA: TGCAGTGTCGGCTCTGGAAACACCATATATTTT.

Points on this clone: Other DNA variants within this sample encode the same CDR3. The CDR3 region is CASSQAGRQPQHF. As DNA, the CDR3 is TGTGCCAGCAGCCAGGCAGGGCGGCAGCCCCAGCATTTT. The rearrangement links TRBV4-2 to TRBJ1-5; D might be TRBD1 (5 bases). Trimming shortened V by 3 bases and J by 7 bases, and 10 bases separated the two germline ends. Looked up from germline, CDR1 is LGHNA and CDR2 is YNFKEQ. This CDR3 is 13 amino acids long.